This T cell receptor (beta chain) came from a study of blood T cell repertoires in COVID-19. Study at large: Whether acute or convalescent, the COVID-19 samples came from the United States, Italy and Spain.

Assay used: immunoSEQ multiplex PCR; TCRdb lists only in-frame clones, some missing. The data show around 59,000 clones, with 70% to 90% seen just once and about 7.1% held by the top ten. V dropped 5 bases and J dropped 3; count of bases not matched to a gene: 9. The germline CDR1 and CDR2 sequences are SGHAT and FQNNGV. The CDR3 is made up of 15 amino acids. The sequencing input was peripheral blood. The TCR was taken from a man in his 60s with acute or convalescent COVID-19. This chain joins TRBV11-2 and TRBJ2-7; 8 nucleotides agree with TRBD1. The CDR3 reads CASSVTTGVVYEQYF. The CDR3 nucleotides read TGTGCCAGCAGCGTAACGACAGGGGTAGTCTACGAGCAGTACTTC.